This TCR beta chain was retrieved from a study of blood T cell repertoires in COVID-19. The overall study: Some COVID-19 samples were acute and others convalescent; all came from the United States, Italy and Spain. T cells, B-cell-depleted T cells, or PBMCs provided the cDNA or gDNA that served as material.

Per the original data handling: From reference gene primer amplification, estimates of nucleated cell counts were derived. Only in-frame clones appear in the TCRdb table, and some are missing; sequencing was by immunoSEQ multiplex PCR. The D gene and trimming were derived from the DNA, and the V and J assignments and clone size from that table. There are under 250,000 clones in the sample; roughly 80% occur only once, and under 5% lies in the top ten. The length of the CDR3 is 18 residues. CDR1 is SGHNT and CDR2 is YYREEE in the germline V gene (reference sequence). The V gene end was trimmed by 0 bases and the J gene end by 2 bases; junction bases not matched to a gene: 1.

This clonotype was obtained from a man in his fifties or sixties with active or convalescent COVID-19. The sample comprised peripheral blood. This chain links TRBV5-4 with TRBJ2-6; TRBD2 aligns across 14 bases. The CDR3 DNA reads as TGTGCCAGCAGCTTGGGACTAGCGGGGGGGCCTGGGGCCAACGTCCTGACTTTC. This sequence encodes CASSLGLAGGPGANVLTF. Filled out from reference TRBV5-4 and TRBJ2-6, the complete variable domain reads ETGVTQSPTHLIKTRGQQVTLRCSSQSGHNTVSWYQQALGQGPQFIFQYYREEENGRGNFPPRFSGLQFPNYSSELNVNALELDDSALYLCASSLGLAGGPGANVLTFGAGSRLTVL.